A single sample gave rise to the 20 T cell receptor beta chains below, sequenced in a study of shared clonotypes between healthy human individuals. Libraries were prepared by immunoSEQ multiplex PCR; TCRdb keeps only in-frame clonotypes and omits some of them. The sample records fewer than 400,000 clones, 74% being singletons. The sequenced sample consisted of memory CD4+ T cells sorted from blood. The subset here: CD45RA-negative fraction. Receptors originate from a man aged 25 to 45 in good health.

The chain uses TRBV28 and TRBJ2-7, with TRBD2 matching 11 bases. Germline CDR1 is MDHEN and CDR2 is SYDVKM. The CDR3 is 15 residues long. Trimming cost V 6 bases and J 0 bases; bases outside gene matches: 4. The CDR3 reads CASSHSGRGSYEQYF. In DNA, the CDR3 is TGTGCCAGCAGCCATAGCGGGAGGGGCTCCTACGAGCAGTACTTC.

The table lists this clone with a count of one. The rearrangement joins TRBV2 to TRBJ1-1; the D gene is possibly TRBD1 (5 bases). Germline-derived CDR1 and CDR2 are SNHLY and FYNNEI. The CDR3 has 16 amino acids. The germline V and J ends were trimmed by 6 bases and 1 base, with 18 bases remaining between them. The CDR3 sequence is CASSVAGQGGNTEAFF. CDR3 nucleotides: TGTGCCAGCAGCGTTGCGGGGCAGGGCGGGAACACTGAAGCTTTCTTT. Drawing the rest from reference TRBV2 and TRBJ1-1, the complete variable domain is EPEVTQTPSHQVTQMGQEVILRCVPISNHLYFYWYRQILGQKVEFLVSFYNNEISEKSEIFDDQFSVERPDGSNFTLKIRSTKLEDSAMYFCASSVAGQGGNTEAFFGQGTRLTVV.

The chain carries TRBV10-3 and TRBJ2-2; D gene unclear. CDR1 is ENHRY and CDR2 is SYGVKD in the germline V gene. V lost 11 bases, J lost 4 bases, and 8 bases lay in between. This CDR3 region has 11 residues. This CDR3 reads CASTGTGELFF. The CDR3, as DNA: TGTGCCTCGACCGGCACCGGGGAGCTGTTTTTT.

The rearrangement joins TRBV29-1 to TRBJ2-5; D remains ambiguous. Per the germline V gene, CDR1 is SQVTM and CDR2 is ANQGSEA. CDR3 length: 13 amino acids. V lost 8 bases and J 3 bases, leaving 16 bases between the germline ends. The CDR3, as DNA: TGCAGCTCGACCAGTCCAGTCGAAGAGACCCAGTACTTC. Encoded protein: CSSTSPVEETQYF.

The chain carries TRBV5-6 and TRBJ1-3, with D unclear. The ends were cut back, 3 bases at V and 4 bases at J, with 14 bases in the middle. Germline CDR1 and CDR2: SGHDT and YYEEEE. The CDR3 loop spans 15 amino acids. For the CDR3, the DNA is TGTGCCAGCAGCTCGGGTCCCTTGGGAGGAAACACCATATATTTT. Translation gives CASSSGPLGGNTIYF.

This clone was seen just once. This chain connects TRBV6-5 to TRBJ2-7; D is unresolved. Per germline, CDR1 MNHEY and CDR2 SVGAGI. Deletions cut 6 bases from V and 6 bases from J, with 12 bases between. The CDR3 covers 12 residues. CDR3 loop: CASRASPAEQYF. CDR3 nucleotides: TGTGCCAGCAGGGCCTCTCCGGCCGAGCAGTACTTC.

The chain recombines TRBV12-5 with TRBJ2-1, with TRBD2 identical over 16 bases. Germline CDR1 LGHNT, CDR2 FRNRAP. The length of the CDR3 is 17 residues. Trimming took 5 bases from V and 8 from J; bases not matched to a gene: 9. CDR3 nucleotides: TGTGCTAGTGGTCCGTACACCGGGACTAGCGGGAGGGATGAGCAGTTCTTC. Its translation is CASGPYTGTSGRDEQFF.

The genes are TRBV9 and TRBJ2-1; no reliable D call. Germline CDR1 and CDR2: SGDLS and YYNGEE. V lost 3 bases, J lost 3 bases, and 13 bases lay in between. CDR3 size: 15 residues. DNA for the CDR3: TGTGCCAGCAGCGCTGCTAGTGTCTTCTACAATGAGCAGTTCTTC. It yields the protein CASSAASVFYNEQFF.

There are a few counts of this clone. This chain joins TRBV19 and TRBJ1-1; tentatively, D is TRBD1 (5 bases). The germline V and J ends were trimmed by 3 bases and 2 bases, with 22 bases remaining between them. Germline values: CDR1 LNHDA, CDR2 SQIVND (reference sequence). The CDR3 loop spans 18 amino acids. The CDR3 DNA follows: TGTGCCAGTAGTATCATAAGGACCACAGGACTTATAAACACTGAAGCTTTCTTT. This sequence encodes CASSIIRTTGLINTEAFF.

In its sample, this clone was seen a few times. The gene calls are TRBV18 and TRBJ2-3, with 8 bases identical to TRBD1. Germline-derived CDR1 and CDR2 are KGHSH and LQKENI. V shed 4 bases, J shed 0 bases, and the junction held 3 bases outside the gene matches. The CDR3 runs 15 residues. The CDR3 nucleotides read TGTGCCAGCTCACGGGACAGGACTAGCACAGATACGCAGTATTTT. Translation gives CASSRDRTSTDTQYF.

CDR3 DNA sequence: TGTGCCAGCAGCGACTACGGGGTTGAGCAGTTCTTC. Translated, it gives CASSDYGVEQFF. This rearrangement joins TRBV7-2 to TRBJ2-1, with D maybe TRBD2 (5 bases). V shed 5 bases and J shed 9 bases, with 11 bases lying between them. The germline CDR1 and CDR2 sequences are SGHTA and FQGNSA. The CDR3 consists of 12 residues.

This clone was seen a single time. The chain has TRBV6-6 and TRBJ2-7; 8 nucleotides line up with TRBD2. V lost 7 bases to trimming and J lost 6 bases; unmatched junction nucleotides: 5. The CDR3 is made up of 12 amino acids. Germline V gene lookup returns CDR1 MNHNY and CDR2 SVGAGI (reference sequence). CDR3 DNA: TGTGCCAGCAAGGCGGGGGGCTTCGAGCAGTACTTC. Residues: CASKAGGFEQYF.

The chain joins TRBV27 to TRBJ2-7, with D perhaps TRBD1 or TRBD2 (5 bases each). CDR1 MNHEY and CDR2 SMNVEV come from the germline V gene (reference sequence). The CDR3 covers 13 residues. Trimming took off 7 bases at V and 3 bases at J, with 13 bases between the two ends. The CDR3 nucleotides are TGTGCCAGCACCCGGGGACCGAACTACGAGCAGTACTTC. Its protein is CASTRGPNYEQYF.

The chain recombines TRBV27 with TRBJ2-1; TRBD2 matches 10 bases. V lost 5 bases, J lost 9 bases, and 4 bases stayed unmatched. Germline CDR1 is MNHEY and CDR2 is SMNVEV (reference sequence). The CDR3 sequence is 13 residues long. CDR3 sequence reads: CASSSGRGFEQFF. Here the CDR3 DNA reads TGTGCCAGCAGTAGCGGGAGGGGTTTTGAGCAGTTCTTC.

This chain joins TRBV27 and TRBJ2-7; 11 bases fit TRBD2. There are 16 residues in the CDR3. V dropped 1 base and J dropped 7; count of bases not matched to a gene: 9. Germline-derived CDR1 and CDR2 are MNHEY and SMNVEV (reference sequence). Here the CDR3 reads CASSLLLAGEASEQYF. The CDR3 DNA is TGTGCCAGCAGTTTATTACTAGCGGGAGAGGCGAGTGAGCAGTACTTC.

This clone was detected many times. The sample holds other DNA sequences that translate to the same CDR3. The genes are TRBV18 and TRBJ2-7; D is unclear. Germline assignment: CDR1 KGHSH and CDR2 LQKENI. The CDR3 has 12 residues. Trimming pared 6 bases from V and 0 bases from J, leaving 6 bases between. The CDR3 here is CASSLRSYEQYF. The CDR3 DNA is TGTGCCAGCTCCCTCCGCTCCTACGAGCAGTACTTC.

To note about this clone: The identical CDR3 is also encoded by other nucleotide sequences in the sample. This sequence joins TRBV28 and TRBJ2-7, with a tentative D call TRBD2 (5 bases). The CDR3 is 12 amino acids. CDR1 and CDR2 from the germline V gene are MDHEN and SYDVKM. V lost 4 bases, J lost 3 bases, and 7 bases lay in between. The chain's CDR3 is CASSSGGYEQYF. DNA of the CDR3: TGTGCCAGCAGTTCCGGAGGCTACGAGCAGTACTTC.

This clone came up a few times. This CDR3 is also generated by other DNA sequences in the sample. The chain joins TRBV9 to TRBJ2-3; the D is unclear. The CDR3 is 12 amino acids. Deletions cut 0 bases from V and 4 bases from J, with 3 bases between. Germline loops: CDR1 SGDLS, CDR2 YYNGEE. CDR3 protein: CASSVAADTQYF. The CDR3 region has the DNA TGTGCCAGCAGCGTAGCCGCAGATACGCAGTATTTT.

As to this clone: Other nucleotide sequences from this sample produce the same CDR3. V and J are TRBV7-9 and TRBJ2-1; 13 bases map to TRBD2. This CDR3 comprises 15 residues. Looked up from germline, CDR1 is SEHNR and CDR2 is FQNEAQ (reference sequence). The V segment lost 8 bases and the J segment 0 bases; nucleotides outside the gene matches: 1. This chain's CDR3 is CASRTSGSSYNEQFF. CDR3 sequence (DNA): TGTGCCAGCCGGACTAGCGGGAGCTCCTACAATGAGCAGTTCTTC.

The rearrangement uses TRBV28 and TRBJ2-7, with D possibly being TRBD1 (5 bases). Deletions cut 3 bases from V and 6 bases from J, with 15 bases between. The germline V gene encodes CDR1 MDHEN and CDR2 SYDVKM. This CDR3 has 14 residues. The CDR3 DNA follows: TGTGCCAGCAGTTTTTCCGACCGTAGGGGCGAGCAGTACTTC. Protein: CASSFSDRRGEQYF. Full variable domain (rest looked up from reference TRBV28 and TRBJ2-7): DVKVTQSSRYLVKRTGEKVFLECVQDMDHENMFWYRQDPGLGLRLIYFSYDVKMKEKGDIPEGYSVSREKKERFSLILESASTNQTSMYLCASSFSDRRGEQYFGPGTRLTVT.